The 30 T cell receptor beta chains below all came from one sample that was sequenced in a study of T-cell memory formation after mild COVID-19. TCRdb itself ran the 5' RACE reads through MiXCR, one entry per CDR3 protein. The data hold approximately 150,000 distinct CDR3 sequences, with under 25% observed a single time. Sequenced material: PBMCs or a T cell subset sorted from them (not recorded which). The receptors were gathered from an adult woman who had mild COVID-19 (a few samples of this study predate the infection). Cell type and time point are not known.

This clonotype was detected only a few times. The chain has TRBV5-4 and TRBJ2-7, with TRBD2 matching over 15 bases. V dropped 3 bases and J dropped 2; count of bases not matched to a gene: 6. There are 17 residues in the CDR3. Germline CDR1 is SGHNT and CDR2 is YYREEE (reference sequence). The CDR3 loop reads CASSSGLAGGSAYEQYF. CDR3 DNA sequence: TGTGCCAGCAGCTCGGGACTAGCGGGGGGTTCGGCCTACGAGCAGTACTTC.

This chain connects TRBV4-2 to TRBJ1-3; D remains ambiguous. V lost 0 bases, J lost 1 base, and 10 bases lay in between. Germline values: CDR1 LGHNA, CDR2 YNFKEQ. This CDR3 is built from 16 residues. The CDR3 here is CASSQEGRVSGNTIYF. CDR3 DNA: TGTGCCAGCAGCCAAGAGGGTCGGGTTTCTGGAAACACCATATATTTT.

The rearrangement links TRBV9 to TRBJ2-7; 8 bases line up with TRBD2. The CDR3 sequence is 14 residues long. CDR1 is SGDLS and CDR2 is YYNGEE in the germline V gene. Germline trimming cut 4 bases from V and 6 bases from J; bases unmatched to any gene: 9. The CDR3 is CASSRGVAGSEQYF. CDR3 DNA sequence: TGTGCCAGCAGCCGGGGCGTAGCGGGAAGCGAGCAGTACTTC.

The chain is built from TRBV5-4 and TRBJ1-1; D unclear. CDR3 length equals 14 residues. CDR1 and CDR2 from the germline V gene are SGHNT and YYREEE (reference sequence). The V and J ends lost 0 bases and 0 bases respectively, with 6 bases between them. Here the CDR3 reads CASSLAVMNTEAFF. CDR3 DNA sequence: TGTGCCAGCAGCTTGGCGGTCATGAACACTGAAGCTTTCTTT. Supplemented by reference TRBV5-4 and TRBJ1-1, the full variable domain reads ETGVTQSPTHLIKTRGQQVTLRCSSQSGHNTVSWYQQALGQGPQFIFQYYREEENGRGNFPPRFSGLQFPNYSSELNVNALELDDSALYLCASSLAVMNTEAFFGQGTRLTVV.

This clonotype was seen a handful of times. V gene TRBV9 combines with J gene TRBJ1-1; TRBD1 is a possible D gene (5 bases). Germline lookup yields CDR1 SGDLS and CDR2 YYNGEE. Trimming took 3 bases from V and 3 from J, leaving 21 bases between them. CDR3 size: 17 residues. CDR3: CASSGGVIGRSDTEAFF. The CDR3 DNA sequence: TGTGCCAGCAGCGGAGGGGTCATAGGAAGATCGGACACTGAAGCTTTCTTT.

Only a few counts were recorded for this clonotype. The chain has TRBV18 and TRBJ2-7; perhaps TRBD1 as D (6 bases). Germline V CDR1 and CDR2: KGHSH, LQKENI. V lost 2 bases, J lost 0 bases, and 8 bases lay in between. CDR3 size: 14 residues. The CDR3 nucleotides are TGTGCCAGCTCACCAGACAGGTCCTCCTACGAGCAGTACTTC. Residues: CASSPDRSSYEQYF. Together with reference TRBV18 and TRBJ2-7, the CDR3 gives the full variable domain: NAGVMQNPRHLVRRRGQEARLRCSPMKGHSHVYWYRQLPEEGLKFMVYLQKENIIDESGMPKERFSAEFPKEGPSILRIQQVVRGDSAAYFCASSPDRSSYEQYFGPGTRLTVT.

This clonotype appeared a few times. J is TRBJ2-7 and V is TRBV7-9, with D hard to call. The V gene's germline CDR1 is SEHNR and CDR2 FQNEAQ (reference sequence). Trimming stripped 3 bases from V and 3 bases from J, with 18 bases between. There are 16 residues in the CDR3. The CDR3 sequence is CASSLGGRSSGYEQYF. CDR3 coding DNA: TGTGCCAGCAGCTTGGGCGGTCGAAGTTCGGGCTACGAGCAGTACTTC.

The chain combines TRBV20-1 with TRBJ1-5; TRBD1 might be the D (5 bases). V lost 0 bases, J lost 2 bases, and 11 bases lay in between. In germline, CDR1 is DFQATT, CDR2 SNEGSKA (reference sequence). The CDR3 length is 15 residues. Written as DNA, the CDR3 is TGCAGTGCTAGAGATTATGGGGGGGGCAATCAGCCCCAGCATTTT. Translated: CSARDYGGGNQPQHF.

In nucleotides, the CDR3 is TGTGCCAGCAGTCCCGCCGGGCTAGCGGGGGGGCGGGAGACCCAGTACTTC. It specifies CASSPAGLAGGRETQYF. The V call is TRBV6-6, the J call TRBJ2-5, with 12 positions matching TRBD2. The CDR3 covers 17 residues. Per germline, CDR1 MNHNY and CDR2 SVGAGI (reference sequence). The J segment lost 5 bases and the V segment lost 5 bases, leaving 12 bases of the junction unmatched.

The chain couples TRBV5-1 to TRBJ2-7; D remains unclear. The V gene lost 4 bases and the J gene lost 4 bases, with 12 bases spanning the gap. Germline values: CDR1 SGHRS, CDR2 YFSETQ. There are 13 residues in the CDR3. CDR3 protein: CASSISTVYEQYF. Here the CDR3 DNA reads TGCGCCAGCAGCATCTCGACTGTATACGAGCAGTACTTC.

This clonotype occurred a few times. The rearrangement uses TRBV2 and TRBJ2-7; 7 positions match TRBD2. The CDR3 is 13 amino acids. In germline, CDR1 is SNHLY, CDR2 FYNNEI. Trimming cost V 3 bases and J 6 bases; bases outside gene matches: 5. The CDR3 sequence is CASSDGLGSEQYF. The CDR3 DNA sequence: TGTGCCAGCAGTGACGGACTAGGGAGCGAGCAGTACTTC.

Written as DNA, the CDR3 is TGTGCCAGCAGCGTGATTCCAGGGCCCGAGCAGTACTTC. It encodes CASSVIPGPEQYF. The rearrangement links TRBV9 to TRBJ2-7, with D possibly TRBD1 on 5 matching bases. The germline V and J ends were trimmed by 2 bases and 6 bases, with 12 bases remaining between them. The germline V gene has CDR1 SGDLS and CDR2 YYNGEE. This CDR3 has 13 residues.

This chain uses TRBV20-1 with TRBJ2-3; 7 bases are shared with TRBD1. The germline V gene has CDR1 DFQATT and CDR2 SNEGSKA (reference sequence). V shed 1 base and J 3 bases; nucleotides not matched to a gene: 4. CDR3 length: 14 amino acids. The CDR3 DNA follows: TGCAGTGCTAGAGTGAGGGGGCGGACAGATACGCAGTATTTT. As protein: CSARVRGRTDTQYF.

The chain joins TRBV12-3 or TRBV12-4 to TRBJ1-4; 10 nucleotides agree with TRBD1. The CDR3 runs to 17 residues. J lost 0 bases, V lost 5 bases, and 6 bases had no gene match. CDR3 residues: CASSRRTGGTTNEKLFF. CDR3 bases: TGTGCCAGCAGTCGGCGGACAGGGGGAACAACTAATGAAAAACTGTTTTTT.

The V gene is TRBV12-3 or TRBV12-4, the J gene TRBJ2-3, with 10 bases aligning to TRBD2. There are 16 residues in the CDR3. Losses at the gene ends were 6 bases for V and 0 bases for J; bases not matched to a gene: 6. The CDR3 DNA reads as TGTGCCAGCAGGGGACTAGCGACTGGTAGCACAGATACGCAGTATTTT. Translation: CASRGLATGSTDTQYF.

The chain carries TRBV5-6 and TRBJ1-6, with D maybe TRBD1 (5 bases). The CDR3 loop spans 14 amino acids. Germline values: CDR1 SGHDT, CDR2 YYEEEE. V shed 3 bases and J shed 6 bases, with 10 bases lying between them. CDR3 region: CASSWGPINSPLHF. Written as DNA, the CDR3 is TGTGCCAGCAGCTGGGGACCGATTAATTCACCCCTCCACTTT.

For this clonotype: This may be a read error, as it is one base from a much larger clone. V is TRBV7-2 and J is TRBJ2-1; 7 bases match TRBD1. The length of the CDR3 is 12 residues. Germline CDR1 reads SGHTA; CDR2 reads FQGNSA. The V segment lost 6 bases and the J segment 7 bases; nucleotides outside the gene matches: 3. As DNA, the CDR3 is TGTGCCAGCAGATTGGACAGGAATGAGCAGTTCTTC. Translating gives CASRLDRNEQFF.

This chain connects TRBV7-2 to TRBJ2-1, with 10 positions matching TRBD1. Per germline, CDR1 SGHTA and CDR2 FQGNSA. This CDR3 has 15 amino acids. V shed 2 bases, J shed 7 bases, and the junction held 5 bases outside the gene matches. The CDR3 reads CASSLQTGGSNEQFF. CDR3 coding DNA: TGTGCCAGCAGCTTACAGACAGGGGGCTCTAATGAGCAGTTCTTC.

The chain couples TRBV27 to TRBJ2-7; perhaps TRBD2 as D (5 bases). Germline V gene data show CDR1 as MNHEY and CDR2 as SMNVEV (reference sequence). The length of the CDR3 is 12 residues. With 9 bases removed from V and 1 base from J, the gap between germline ends came to 10 bases. CDR3 nucleotide sequence: TGTGCCAGAGAAGCGGTTTCCTACGAGCAGTACTTC. Translating it yields CAREAVSYEQYF.

This clonotype has a handful of counts. The chain has TRBV24-1 and TRBJ1-1; D not resolved. The CDR3 sequence is 13 residues long. From germline, CDR1 is KGHDR and CDR2 SFDVKD. V was cut by 5 bases and J by 0 bases, with 6 bases left in between. CDR3 nucleotides: TGTGCCACCAGTGCAGCAGTGAACACTGAAGCTTTCTTT. Its translation is CATSAAVNTEAFF.

This clonotype was detected a few times. V usage is TRBV7-9 and J usage is TRBJ2-3; TRBD2 matches at 8 bases. CDR1 SEHNR and CDR2 FQNEAQ come from the germline V gene (reference sequence). The CDR3 has 16 residues. V gave up 2 bases and J gave up 2 bases; unmatched junction bases: 6. The CDR3 DNA reads TGTGCCAGCAGCTTAAGTAGCGGGGTTCCCACAGATACGCAGTATTTT. Translating it yields CASSLSSGVPTDTQYF.

This chain joins TRBV30 and TRBJ2-6; D is ambiguous. V was cut by 1 base and J by 4 bases, with 14 bases left in between. Per germline, CDR1 GTSNPN and CDR2 SVGIG (reference sequence). The CDR3 contains 16 residues. CDR3 sequence: CAWSESGRSGANVLTF. The CDR3 DNA follows: TGTGCCTGGAGTGAATCCGGTCGGTCGGGGGCCAACGTCCTGACTTTC.

This clonotype was picked up a small number of times. The chain links TRBV6-5 to TRBJ2-5; TRBD2 matches 12 bases. The V gene end was trimmed by 7 bases and the J gene end by 6 bases; junction bases not matched to a gene: 3. This CDR3 has 13 amino acids. Germline CDR1 MNHEY, CDR2 SVGAGI. CDR3 protein: CASTLAGGKTQYF. Written as DNA, the CDR3 is TGTGCCAGCACTCTAGCGGGAGGGAAGACCCAGTACTTC.

The rearrangement uses TRBV12-3 or TRBV12-4 and TRBJ1-2, with D unresolved. Trimming removed 0 bases at V and 0 bases at J, with 17 bases between. The CDR3 length is 18 residues. In DNA, the CDR3 is TGTGCCAGCAGTTTAGCGCAGATGCAGCTAACCTCTAACTATGGCTACACCTTC. It encodes CASSLAQMQLTSNYGYTF.

This clonotype came up a few times. CDR3 loop: CASSPRTGSTDTQYF. The CDR3 DNA follows: TGTGCCAGCAGTCCCCGGACAGGTTCTACAGATACGCAGTATTTT. The chain employs TRBV27 and TRBJ2-3; TRBD1 matches at 7 bases. J lost 3 bases, V lost 5 bases, and 8 bases had no gene match. Germline CDR1 and CDR2: MNHEY and SMNVEV (reference sequence). The CDR3 loop spans 15 amino acids.

The CDR3 DNA reads TGTGCCAGCAGCTTAGAGGCTGGGCGAGGGGAGACCCAGTACTTC. Translated, it gives CASSLEAGRGETQYF. The chain employs TRBV7-2 and TRBJ2-5; a weak D match, TRBD2 (5 bases). Germline CDR1 reads SGHTA; CDR2 reads FQGNSA. This CDR3 contains 15 residues. The V end was cut by 1 base, the J end by 5 bases, with 14 bases between.

This clonotype has a single count. The chain has TRBV4-2 and TRBJ2-2; 11 positions match TRBD1. Per germline, CDR1 LGHNA and CDR2 YNFKEQ. J lost 6 bases, V lost 1 base, and 10 bases had no gene match. The CDR3 spans 18 residues. The CDR3 reads CASSQGLDPGQGAGELFF. The CDR3, as DNA: TGTGCCAGCAGCCAAGGCCTGGACCCGGGACAGGGGGCCGGGGAGCTGTTTTTT.

This clonotype was observed at least ten times. The chain recombines TRBV5-6 with TRBJ2-3; D might be TRBD1 (6 bases). The CDR3 runs to 16 residues. CDR1 is SGHDT and CDR2 is YYEEEE in the germline V gene. With 4 bases removed from V and 6 bases from J, the gap between germline ends came to 21 bases. CDR3 bases: TGTGCCAGCAGCATCCGGGACATAGTGTCCGAGGATACGCAGTATTTT. This gives the protein CASSIRDIVSEDTQYF.

This rearrangement joins TRBV20-1 to TRBJ2-5, with D possibly matching TRBD2 (5 bases). This CDR3 contains 14 residues. The V gene lost 5 bases and the J gene lost 5 bases, with 18 bases spanning the gap. The germline CDR1 and CDR2 sequences are DFQATT and SNEGSKA (reference sequence). CDR3 nucleotide sequence: TGCAGTGCTCCCCGGACGGCCTCGGGGGAGACCCAGTACTTC. This encodes CSAPRTASGETQYF.

This clonotype was seen only a few times. The chain joins TRBV12-3 or TRBV12-4 to TRBJ2-1; TRBD2 agrees at 9 bases. Trimming took 6 bases from V and 8 from J; bases not matched to a gene: 8. CDR3 length: 14 amino acids. CDR3 bases: TGTGCCAGCAGCTATAGCGGGAGAGGAGATGAGCAGTTCTTC. Translated: CASSYSGRGDEQFF.